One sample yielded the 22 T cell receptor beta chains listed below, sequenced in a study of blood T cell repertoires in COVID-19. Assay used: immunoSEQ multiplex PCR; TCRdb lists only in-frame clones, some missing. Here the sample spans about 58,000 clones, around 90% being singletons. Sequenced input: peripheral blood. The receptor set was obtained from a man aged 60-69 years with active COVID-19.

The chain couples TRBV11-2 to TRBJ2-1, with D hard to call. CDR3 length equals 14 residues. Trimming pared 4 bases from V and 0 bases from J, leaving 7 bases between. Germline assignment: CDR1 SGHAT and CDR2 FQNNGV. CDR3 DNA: TGTGCCAGCAGCTACCTACTCTCCTACAATGAGCAGTTCTTC. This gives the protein CASSYLLSYNEQFF.

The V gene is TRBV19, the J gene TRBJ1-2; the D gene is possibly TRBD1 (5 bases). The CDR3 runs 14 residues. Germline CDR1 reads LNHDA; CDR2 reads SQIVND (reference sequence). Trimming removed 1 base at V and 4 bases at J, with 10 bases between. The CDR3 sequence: CASSIGDSFYGYTF. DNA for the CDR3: TGTGCCAGTAGTATAGGAGACAGCTTCTATGGCTACACCTTC.

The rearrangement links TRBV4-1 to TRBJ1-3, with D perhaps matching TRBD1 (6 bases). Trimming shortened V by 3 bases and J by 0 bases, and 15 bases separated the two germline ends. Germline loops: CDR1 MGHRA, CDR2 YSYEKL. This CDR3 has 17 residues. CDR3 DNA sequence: TGCGCCAGCAGCCATGGTTTAGCAGGGGTCTCTGGAAACACCATATATTTT. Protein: CASSHGLAGVSGNTIYF.

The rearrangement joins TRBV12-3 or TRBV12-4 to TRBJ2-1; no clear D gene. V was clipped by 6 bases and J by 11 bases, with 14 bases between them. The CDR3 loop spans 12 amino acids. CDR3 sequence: CASSQLEVKQFF. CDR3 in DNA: TGTGCCAGCAGCCAACTCGAGGTGAAGCAGTTCTTC.

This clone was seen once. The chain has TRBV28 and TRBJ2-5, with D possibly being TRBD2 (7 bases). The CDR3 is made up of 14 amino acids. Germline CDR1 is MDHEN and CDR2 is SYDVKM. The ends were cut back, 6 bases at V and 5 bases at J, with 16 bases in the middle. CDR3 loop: CASSQGGGLETQYF. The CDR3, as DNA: TGTGCCAGCAGCCAAGGGGGGGGCTTGGAGACCCAGTACTTC.

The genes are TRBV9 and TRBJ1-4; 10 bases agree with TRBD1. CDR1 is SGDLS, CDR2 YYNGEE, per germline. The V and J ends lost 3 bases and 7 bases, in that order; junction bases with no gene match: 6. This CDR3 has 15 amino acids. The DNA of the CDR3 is TGTGCCAGCAGCGAGGGACAGGGGAGGAGTGAAAAACTGTTTTTT. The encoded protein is CASSEGQGRSEKLFF. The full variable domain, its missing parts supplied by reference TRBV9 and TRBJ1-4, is DSGVTQTPKHLITATGQRVTLRCSPRSGDLSVYWYQQSLDQGLQFLIQYYNGEERAKGNILERFSAQQFPDLHSELNLSSLELGDSALYFCASSEGQGRSEKLFFGSGTQLSVL.

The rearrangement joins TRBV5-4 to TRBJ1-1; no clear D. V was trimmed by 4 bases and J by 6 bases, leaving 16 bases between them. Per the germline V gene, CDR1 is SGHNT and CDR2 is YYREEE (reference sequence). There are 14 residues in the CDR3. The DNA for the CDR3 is TGTGCCAGCAGCACTGCCTACGAGGGAGCTGAAGCTTTCTTT. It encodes CASSTAYEGAEAFF.

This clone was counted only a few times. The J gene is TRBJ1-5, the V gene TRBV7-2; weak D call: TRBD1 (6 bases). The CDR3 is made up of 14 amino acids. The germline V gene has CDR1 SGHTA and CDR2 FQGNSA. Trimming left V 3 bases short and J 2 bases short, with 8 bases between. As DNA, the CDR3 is TGTGCCAGCAGCTTGTCAGGGGGCAATCAGCCCCAGCATTTT. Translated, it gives CASSLSGGNQPQHF.

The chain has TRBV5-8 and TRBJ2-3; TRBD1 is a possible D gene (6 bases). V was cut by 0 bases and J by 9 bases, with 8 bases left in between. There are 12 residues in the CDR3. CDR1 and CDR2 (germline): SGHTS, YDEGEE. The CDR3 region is CASSLVDRTQYF. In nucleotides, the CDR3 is TGTGCCAGCAGCTTGGTGGACAGAACGCAGTATTTT.

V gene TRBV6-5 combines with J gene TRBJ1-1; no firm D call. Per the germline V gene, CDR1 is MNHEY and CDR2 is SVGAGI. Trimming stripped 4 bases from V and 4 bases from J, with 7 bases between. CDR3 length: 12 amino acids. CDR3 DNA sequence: TGTGCCAGCAGTTCAACGGGCACTGAAGCTTTCTTT. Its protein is CASSSTGTEAFF.

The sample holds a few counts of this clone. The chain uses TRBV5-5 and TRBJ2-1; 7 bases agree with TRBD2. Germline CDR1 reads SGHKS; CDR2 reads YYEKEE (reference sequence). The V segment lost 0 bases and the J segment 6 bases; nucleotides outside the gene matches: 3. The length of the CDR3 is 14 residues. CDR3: CASSLVGRSNEQFF. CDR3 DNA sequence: TGTGCCAGCAGCTTGGTCGGGAGGAGCAATGAGCAGTTCTTC. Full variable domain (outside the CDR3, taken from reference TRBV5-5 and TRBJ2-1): DAGVTQSPTHLIKTRGQQVTLRCSPISGHKSVSWYQQVLGQGPQFIFQYYEKEERGRGNFPDRFSARQFPNYSSELNVNALLLGDSALYLCASSLVGRSNEQFFGPGTRLTVL.

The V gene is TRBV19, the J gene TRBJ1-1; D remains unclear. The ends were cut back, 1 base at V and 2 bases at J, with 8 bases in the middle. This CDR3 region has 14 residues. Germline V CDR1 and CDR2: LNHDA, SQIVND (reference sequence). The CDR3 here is CASSIGQSNTEAFF. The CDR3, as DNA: TGTGCCAGTAGTATAGGGCAGTCTAACACTGAAGCTTTCTTT.

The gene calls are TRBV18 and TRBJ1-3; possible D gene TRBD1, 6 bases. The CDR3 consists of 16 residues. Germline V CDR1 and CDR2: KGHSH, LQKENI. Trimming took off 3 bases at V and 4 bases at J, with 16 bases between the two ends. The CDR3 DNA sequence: TGTGCCAGCTCACCCCTCCGGGGGGCAGGAGGAAACACCATATATTTT. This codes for CASSPLRGAGGNTIYF.

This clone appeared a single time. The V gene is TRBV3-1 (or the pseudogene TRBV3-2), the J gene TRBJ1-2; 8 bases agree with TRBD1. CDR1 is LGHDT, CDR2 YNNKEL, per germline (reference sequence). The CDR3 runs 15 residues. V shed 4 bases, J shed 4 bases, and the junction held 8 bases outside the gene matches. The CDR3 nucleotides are TGTGCCAGCAGCCCCCGACAGGGGATTATCTATGGCTACACCTTC. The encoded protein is CASSPRQGIIYGYTF.

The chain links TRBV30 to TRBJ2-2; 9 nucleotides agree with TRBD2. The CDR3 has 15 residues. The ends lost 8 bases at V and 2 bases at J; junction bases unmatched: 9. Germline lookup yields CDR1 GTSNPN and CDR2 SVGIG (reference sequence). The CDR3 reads CARRSGGSNTGELFF. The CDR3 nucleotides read TGTGCCCGAAGGAGCGGGGGGTCCAACACCGGGGAGCTGTTTTTT.

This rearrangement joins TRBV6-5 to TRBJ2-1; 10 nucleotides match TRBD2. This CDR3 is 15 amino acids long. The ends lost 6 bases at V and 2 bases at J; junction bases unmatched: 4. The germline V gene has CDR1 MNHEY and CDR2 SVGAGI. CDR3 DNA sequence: TGTGCCAGCAGAACGAGCGGGAGGGCCTACAATGAGCAGTTCTTC. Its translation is CASRTSGRAYNEQFF.

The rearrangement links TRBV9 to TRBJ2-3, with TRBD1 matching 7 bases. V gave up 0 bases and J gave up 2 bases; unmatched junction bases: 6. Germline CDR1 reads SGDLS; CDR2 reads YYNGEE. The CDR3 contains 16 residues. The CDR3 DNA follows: TGTGCCAGCAGCGTAGCGGGAAGGGGGCCCACAGATACGCAGTATTTT. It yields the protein CASSVAGRGPTDTQYF. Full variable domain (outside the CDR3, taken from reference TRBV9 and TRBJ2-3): DSGVTQTPKHLITATGQRVTLRCSPRSGDLSVYWYQQSLDQGLQFLIQYYNGEERAKGNILERFSAQQFPDLHSELNLSSLELGDSALYFCASSVAGRGPTDTQYFGPGTRLTVL.

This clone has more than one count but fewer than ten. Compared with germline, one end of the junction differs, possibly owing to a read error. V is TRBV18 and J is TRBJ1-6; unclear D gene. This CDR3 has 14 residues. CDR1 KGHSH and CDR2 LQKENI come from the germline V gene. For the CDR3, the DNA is TGTGCCAGCTCCCGGGAGTCCTTTAATTCACCCCTCCACTTT. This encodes CASSRESFNSPLHF. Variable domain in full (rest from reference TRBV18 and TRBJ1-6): NAGVMQNPRHLVRRRGQEARLRCSPMKGHSHVYWYRQLPEEGLKFMVYLQKENIIDESGMPKERFSAEFPKEGPSILRIQQVVRGDSAAYFCASSRESFNSPLHFGNGTRLTVT.

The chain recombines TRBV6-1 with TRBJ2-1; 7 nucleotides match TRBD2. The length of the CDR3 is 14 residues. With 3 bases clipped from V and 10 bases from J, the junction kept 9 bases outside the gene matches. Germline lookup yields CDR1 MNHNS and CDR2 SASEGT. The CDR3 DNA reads TGTGCCAGCAGTGACGGGACTATCTTTACAGAGCAGTTCTTC. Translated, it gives CASSDGTIFTEQFF.

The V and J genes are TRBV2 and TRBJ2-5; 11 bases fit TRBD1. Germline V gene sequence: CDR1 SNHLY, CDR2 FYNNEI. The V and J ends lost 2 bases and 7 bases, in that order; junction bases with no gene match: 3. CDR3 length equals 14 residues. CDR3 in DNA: TGTGCCAGCAGTGAATGGACAGGGGGCATGACCCAGTACTTC. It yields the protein CASSEWTGGMTQYF.

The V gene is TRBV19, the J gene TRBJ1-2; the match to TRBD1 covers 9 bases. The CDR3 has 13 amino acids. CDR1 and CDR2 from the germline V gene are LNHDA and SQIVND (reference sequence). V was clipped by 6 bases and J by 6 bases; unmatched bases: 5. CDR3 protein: CASSPRTGDGYTF. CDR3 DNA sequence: TGTGCCAGTAGCCCCCGGACAGGGGATGGCTACACCTTC.

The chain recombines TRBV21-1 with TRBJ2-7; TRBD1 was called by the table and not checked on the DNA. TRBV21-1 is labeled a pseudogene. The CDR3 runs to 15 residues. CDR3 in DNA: TGTGCCAGCAGCAAAGCCCAAAACAGCACCTACGAGCAGTACTTC. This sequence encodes CASSKAQNSTYEQYF.